This T cell receptor beta chain is from a study of PD-1 blockade in classical Hodgkin lymphoma. Study-level information: Patients were infused with nivolumab 3 mg/kg every 2 weeks.

Time point denoted: cycle 4 day 1 (C4D1), after 6 weeks of nivolumab. Every patient was affected by relapse after autologous stem cell transplantation, while exposure to brentuximab vedotin was not uniform. Patients' outcomes at their best amounted to complete response, partial response or progressive disease. Germline CDR1 SGHTS, CDR2 YDEGEE. This CDR3 comprises 11 residues. The V and J ends lost 1 base and 14 bases, in that order; junction bases with no gene match: 5. A remark on this clone: Its antigen is unknown.

Study-wide findings and caveats: Prior therapy or disease activity may underlie the repertoire differences, whose causes remain undefined. Complete responders entered with baseline diversity on par with newly diagnosed patients, the results showed.

Some clones are missing from TCRdb's copy, which holds only in-frame ones; the method was immunoSEQ multiplex PCR. The data hold tens of thousands of clones, with 78% observed a single time. The rearrangement links TRBV5-8 to TRBJ1-1, with TRBD1 identical over 7 bases. This sequence originates from a human donor with classical Hodgkin lymphoma. Source: peripheral blood mononuclear cells (PBMCs), taken before the fourth cycle of nivolumab. The CDR3 spells CASSLSGQRFF. In nucleotides, the CDR3 is TGTGCCAGCAGCTTGTCGGGACAGCGGTTCTTT.